The rows below give T cell receptor beta chains drawn from one sample of a study of cytomegalovirus exposure and HLA in healthy donors. Sequencing used immunoSEQ multiplex PCR; TCRdb keeps in-frame clones, though not all of them. Its table records around 50,000 clones. Specimen: PBMCs. These receptors originate from a woman aged 30 to 39 in good health and CMV-seropositive. The CDR3 runs from the conserved cysteine through the conserved F or W. D genes are given only for firm matches.

d_call j_call v_call cdr3_aa cdr3_nt
NA TRBJ2-7 TRBV9 CASSVVRFYEQYF TGTGCCAGCAGCGTAGTACGGTTCTACGAGCAGTACTTC
NA TRBJ1-2 TRBV4-1 CASSQGEDSYGYTF TGCGCCAGCAGCCAAGGTGAGGACAGCTATGGCTACACCTTC
NA TRBJ1-2 TRBV18 CASSPRTAGGYTF TGTGCCAGCTCACCCCGGACAGCCGGGGGCTACACCTTC
NA TRBJ1-4 TRBV2 CASSEKRWTGEKLFF TGTGCCAGCAGTGAAAAAAGGTGGACGGGGGAAAAACTGTTTTTT
NA TRBJ1-5 TRBV6-5 CASSFFGQPQHF TGTGCCAGCAGTTTCTTCGGTCAGCCCCAGCATTTT
TRBD2 TRBJ2-7 TRBV5-6 CASSSTSGREQYF TGTGCCAGCAGCTCGACTAGCGGGCGCGAGCAGTACTTC
NA TRBJ2-7 TRBV5-4 CASSSGPGSYEQYF TGTGCCAGCAGCTCGGGCCCAGGGTCCTACGAGCAGTACTTC
TRBD2 TRBJ2-5 TRBV6-6 CASSYEAGGEKETQYF TGTGCCAGCAGTTACGAAGCGGGAGGGGAGAAAGAGACCCAGTACTTC
TRBD1 TRBJ2-2 TRBV5-1 CASSPQWTGGGELFF TGCGCCAGCAGCCCACAGTGGACAGGGGGCGGGGAGCTGTTTTTT
TRBD2 TRBJ2-5 TRBV7-9 CASSLLAASGQETQYF TGTGCCAGCAGCTTACTAGCGGCTAGCGGCCAGGAGACCCAGTACTTC